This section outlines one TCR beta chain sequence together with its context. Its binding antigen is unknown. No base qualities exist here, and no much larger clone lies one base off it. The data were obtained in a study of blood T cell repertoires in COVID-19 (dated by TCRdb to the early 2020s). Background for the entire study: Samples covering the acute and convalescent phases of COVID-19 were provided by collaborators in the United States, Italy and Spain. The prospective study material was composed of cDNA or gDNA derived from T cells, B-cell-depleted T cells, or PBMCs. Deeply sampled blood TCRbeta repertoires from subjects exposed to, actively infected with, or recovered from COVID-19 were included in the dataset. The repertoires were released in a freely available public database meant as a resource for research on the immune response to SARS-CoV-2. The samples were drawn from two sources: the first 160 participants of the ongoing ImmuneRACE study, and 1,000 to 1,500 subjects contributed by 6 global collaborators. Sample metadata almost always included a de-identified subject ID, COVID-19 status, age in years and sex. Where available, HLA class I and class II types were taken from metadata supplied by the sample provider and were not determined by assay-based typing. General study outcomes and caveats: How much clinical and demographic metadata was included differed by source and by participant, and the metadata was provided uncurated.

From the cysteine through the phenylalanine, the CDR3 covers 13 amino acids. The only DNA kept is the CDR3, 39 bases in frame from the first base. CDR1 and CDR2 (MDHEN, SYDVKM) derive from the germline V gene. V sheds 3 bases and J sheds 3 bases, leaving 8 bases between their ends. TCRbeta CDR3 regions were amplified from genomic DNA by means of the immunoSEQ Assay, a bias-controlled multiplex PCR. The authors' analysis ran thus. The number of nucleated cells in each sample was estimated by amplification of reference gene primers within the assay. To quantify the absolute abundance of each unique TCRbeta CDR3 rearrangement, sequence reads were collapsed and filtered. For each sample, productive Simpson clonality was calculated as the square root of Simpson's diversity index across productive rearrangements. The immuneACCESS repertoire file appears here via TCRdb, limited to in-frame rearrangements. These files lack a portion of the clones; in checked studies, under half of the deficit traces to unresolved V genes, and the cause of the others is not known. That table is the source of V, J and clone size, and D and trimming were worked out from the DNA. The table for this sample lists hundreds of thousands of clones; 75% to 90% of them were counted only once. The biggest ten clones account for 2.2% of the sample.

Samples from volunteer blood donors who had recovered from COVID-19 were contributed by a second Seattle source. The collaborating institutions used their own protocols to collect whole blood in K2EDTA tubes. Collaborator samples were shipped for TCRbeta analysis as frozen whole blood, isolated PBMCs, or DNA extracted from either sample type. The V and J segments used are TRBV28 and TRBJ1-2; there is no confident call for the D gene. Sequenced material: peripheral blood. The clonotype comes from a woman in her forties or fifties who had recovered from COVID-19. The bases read TGTGCCAGCAGTTTGGCCGGGGACTATGGCTACACCTTC. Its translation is CASSLAGDYGYTF.